The source of this T cell receptor (beta chain) is a study of blood T cells in healthy people across ages. Caucasian, healthy and from Russia, the donors were aged between about 6 and 90. This clonotype was seen more than once but under ten times. Then a second PCR, running roughly 7 to 12 cycles, was carried out with a sample-barcoded 5' primer and a J-beta primer mix. Using its own MiXCR run on the 5' RACE reads, TCRdb lists one record per CDR3 protein. The sample lists 1.5 million or so distinct CDR3 sequences, around 39% occurring once. The receptor's source is a woman under 30 in good health. Sequenced sample: blood.

CDR3 sequence reads: CASSSTGGLEKLFF. For the CDR3, the DNA is TGCGCCAGCAGTTCGACAGGGGGCTTAGAAAAACTGTTTTTT. The chain links TRBV5-1 to TRBJ1-4, with 10 bases fitting TRBD1. CDR3 length: 14 residues. CDR1 and CDR2 (germline): SGHRS, YFSETQ. The V segment lost 5 bases and the J segment 8 bases; nucleotides outside the gene matches: 6. The full variable domain, completed using reference TRBV5-1 and TRBJ1-4, is KAGVTQTPRYLIKTRGQQVTLSCSPISGHRSVSWYQQTPGQGLQFLFEYFSETQRNKGNFPGRFSGRQFSNSRSEMNVSTLELGDSALYLCASSSTGGLEKLFFGSGTQLSVL.